The TCR beta chain under discussion was sequenced for a study of beta chain features in type 1 diabetes. This CDR3 has 15 residues. Trimming cost V 2 bases and J 4 bases, with 12 bases left between them. CDR1 and CDR2 from the germline V gene are MNHNS and SASEGT. Using CD45RO/CCR7/CD25/CD127/CD95/CD27, CD4+ naive, central memory, regulatory and stem cell-like memory cells were sorted. Expressed TCRB transcripts were sequenced after all isolated RNA was converted to cDNA. Sequenced by immunoSEQ multiplex PCR; TCRdb stores in-frame clones only, minus some. Here the sample spans about 320,000 clones, 12% to 15% being singletons.

The clonotype comes from a man under 40 in good health. Specimen: central memory CD4+ T cells from blood. This chain uses TRBV6-1 with TRBJ2-1; D is ambiguous. The CDR3 bases are TGTGCCAGCAGTGAAATGGCACTTCGATACAATGAGCAGTTCTTC. This encodes CASSEMALRYNEQFF.